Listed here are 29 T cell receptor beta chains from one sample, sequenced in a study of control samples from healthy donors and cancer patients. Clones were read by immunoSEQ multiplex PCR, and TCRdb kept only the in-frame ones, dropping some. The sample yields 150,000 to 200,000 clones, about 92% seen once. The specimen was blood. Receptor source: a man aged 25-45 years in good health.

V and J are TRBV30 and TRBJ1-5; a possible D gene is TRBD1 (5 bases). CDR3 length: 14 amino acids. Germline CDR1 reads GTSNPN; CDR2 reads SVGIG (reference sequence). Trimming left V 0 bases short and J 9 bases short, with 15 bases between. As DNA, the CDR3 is TGTGCCTGGAGTGTGGGACTCCGGGAAAGGCCCCAGCATTTT. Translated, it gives CAWSVGLRERPQHF.

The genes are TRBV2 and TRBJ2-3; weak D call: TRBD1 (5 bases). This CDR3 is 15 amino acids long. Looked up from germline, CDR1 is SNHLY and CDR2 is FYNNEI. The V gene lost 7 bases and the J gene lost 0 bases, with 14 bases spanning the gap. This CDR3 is CASTQDISSTDTQYF. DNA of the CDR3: TGTGCCAGCACTCAGGACATCTCTAGCACAGATACGCAGTATTTT.

In nucleotides, the CDR3 is TGTGCCAGTAGAAACACCCGACTCAGCTCCTACGAGCAGTACTTC. Its protein product is CASRNTRLSSYEQYF. The chain employs TRBV19 and TRBJ2-7; D gene unclear. The CDR3 runs 15 residues. Germline CDR1 LNHDA, CDR2 SQIVND (reference sequence). Between the trimmed V and J ends, which lost 6 bases and 0 bases, there was a span of 15 bases.

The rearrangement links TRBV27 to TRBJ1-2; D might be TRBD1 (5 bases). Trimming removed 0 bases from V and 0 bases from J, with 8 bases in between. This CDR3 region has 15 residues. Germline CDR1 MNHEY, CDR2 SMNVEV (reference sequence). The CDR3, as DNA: TGTGCCAGCAGTTTATCTGGGGGGTCTAACTATGGCTACACCTTC. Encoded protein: CASSLSGGSNYGYTF.

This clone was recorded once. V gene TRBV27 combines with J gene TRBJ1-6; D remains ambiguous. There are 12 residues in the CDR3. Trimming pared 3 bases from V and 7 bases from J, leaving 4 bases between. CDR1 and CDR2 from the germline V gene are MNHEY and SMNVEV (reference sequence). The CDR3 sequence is CASSFWNSPLHF. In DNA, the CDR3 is TGTGCCAGCAGTTTTTGGAATTCACCCCTCCACTTT.

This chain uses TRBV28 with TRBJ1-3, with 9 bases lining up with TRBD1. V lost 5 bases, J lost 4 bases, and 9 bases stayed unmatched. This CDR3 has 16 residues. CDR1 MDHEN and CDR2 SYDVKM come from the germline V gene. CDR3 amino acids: CASSPIQGAAGNTIYF. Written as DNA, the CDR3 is TGTGCCAGCAGTCCCATACAGGGGGCAGCCGGAAACACCATATATTTT.

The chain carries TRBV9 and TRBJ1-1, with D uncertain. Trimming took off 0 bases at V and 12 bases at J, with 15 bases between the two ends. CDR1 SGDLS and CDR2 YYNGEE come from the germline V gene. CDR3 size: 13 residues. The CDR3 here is CASSVGGNDATFF. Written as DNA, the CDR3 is TGTGCCAGCAGCGTAGGAGGGAATGATGCGACTTTCTTT. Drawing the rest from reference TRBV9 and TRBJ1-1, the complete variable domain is DSGVTQTPKHLITATGQRVTLRCSPRSGDLSVYWYQQSLDQGLQFLIQYYNGEERAKGNILERFSAQQFPDLHSELNLSSLELGDSALYFCASSVGGNDATFFGQGTRLTVV.

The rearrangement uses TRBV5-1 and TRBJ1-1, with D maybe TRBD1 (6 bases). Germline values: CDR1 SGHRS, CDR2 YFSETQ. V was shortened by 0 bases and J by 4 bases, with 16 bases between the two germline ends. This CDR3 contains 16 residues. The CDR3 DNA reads TGCGCCAGCAGCTTGGAAGCTTCCAGGGGAGGCACTGAAGCTTTCTTT. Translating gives CASSLEASRGGTEAFF.

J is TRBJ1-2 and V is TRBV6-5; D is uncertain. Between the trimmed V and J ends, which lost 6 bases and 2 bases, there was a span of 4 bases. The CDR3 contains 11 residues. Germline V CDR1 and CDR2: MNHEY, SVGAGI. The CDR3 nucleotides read TGTGCCAGCAGGAGGAACTATGGCTACACCTTC. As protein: CASRRNYGYTF.

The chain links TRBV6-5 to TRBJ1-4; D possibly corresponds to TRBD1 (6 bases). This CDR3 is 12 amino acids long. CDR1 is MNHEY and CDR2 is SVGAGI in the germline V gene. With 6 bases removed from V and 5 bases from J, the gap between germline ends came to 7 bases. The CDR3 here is CASRTGNEKLFF. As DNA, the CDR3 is TGTGCCAGCAGAACAGGGAATGAAAAACTGTTTTTT.

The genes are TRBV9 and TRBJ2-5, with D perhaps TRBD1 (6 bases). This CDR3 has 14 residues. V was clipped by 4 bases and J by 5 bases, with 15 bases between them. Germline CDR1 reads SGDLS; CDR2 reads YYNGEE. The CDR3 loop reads CASSPHGQRETQYF. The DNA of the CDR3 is TGTGCCAGCAGCCCACACGGACAGCGCGAGACCCAGTACTTC.

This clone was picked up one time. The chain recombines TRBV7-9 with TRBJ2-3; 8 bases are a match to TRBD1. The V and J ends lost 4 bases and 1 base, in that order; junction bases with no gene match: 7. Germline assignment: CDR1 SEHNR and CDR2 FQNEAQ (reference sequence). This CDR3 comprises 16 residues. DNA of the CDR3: TGTGCCAGCAGCTCCCGGGTGGACAGGGGCACAGATACGCAGTATTTT. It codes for CASSSRVDRGTDTQYF.

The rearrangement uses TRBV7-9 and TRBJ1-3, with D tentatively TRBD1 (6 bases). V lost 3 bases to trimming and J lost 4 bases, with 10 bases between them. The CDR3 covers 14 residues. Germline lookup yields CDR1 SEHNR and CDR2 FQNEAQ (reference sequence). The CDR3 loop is CASSFGRGGNTIYF. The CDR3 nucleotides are TGTGCCAGCAGCTTCGGCAGGGGAGGAAACACCATATATTTT.

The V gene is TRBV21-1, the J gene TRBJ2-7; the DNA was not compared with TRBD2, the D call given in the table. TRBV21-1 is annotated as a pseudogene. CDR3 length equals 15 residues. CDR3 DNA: TGTGCCAGCAGCAAAGAGGCTAGCGGGGGCAACGAGCAGTACTTC. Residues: CASSKEASGGNEQYF.

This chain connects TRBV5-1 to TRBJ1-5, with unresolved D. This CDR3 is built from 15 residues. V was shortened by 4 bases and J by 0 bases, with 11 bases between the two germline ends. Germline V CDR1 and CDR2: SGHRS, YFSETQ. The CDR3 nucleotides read TGCGCCAGCAGCCCCGGAGGGTATAGCAATCAGCCCCAGCATTTT. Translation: CASSPGGYSNQPQHF.

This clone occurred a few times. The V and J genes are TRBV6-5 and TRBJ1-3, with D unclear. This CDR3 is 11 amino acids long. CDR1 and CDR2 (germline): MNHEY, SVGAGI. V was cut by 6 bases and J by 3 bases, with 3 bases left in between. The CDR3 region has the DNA TGTGCCAGCAGGTTTGGAAACACCATATATTTT. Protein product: CASRFGNTIYF.

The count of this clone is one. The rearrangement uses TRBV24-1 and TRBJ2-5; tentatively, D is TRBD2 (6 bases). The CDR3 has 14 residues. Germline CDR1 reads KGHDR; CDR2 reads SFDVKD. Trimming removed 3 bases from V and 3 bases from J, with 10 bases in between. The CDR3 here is CATSDPGTEETQYF. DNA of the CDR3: TGTGCCACCAGTGATCCCGGGACTGAAGAGACCCAGTACTTC.

The CDR3 is CASSLGQSYGYTF. For the CDR3, the DNA is TGTGCCAGCAGCTTAGGACAGTCCTATGGCTACACCTTC. The rearrangement links TRBV7-2 to TRBJ1-2; a possible D gene is TRBD1 (5 bases). V was shortened by 1 base and J by 4 bases, with 7 bases between the two germline ends. CDR3 size: 13 residues. CDR1 is SGHTA, CDR2 FQGNSA, per germline.

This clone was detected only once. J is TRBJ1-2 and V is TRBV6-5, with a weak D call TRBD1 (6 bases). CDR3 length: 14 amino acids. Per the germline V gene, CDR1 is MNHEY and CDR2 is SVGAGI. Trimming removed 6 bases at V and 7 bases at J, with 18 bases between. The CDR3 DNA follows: TGTGCCAGCAGGGCCGACAGGCCTGGAGGTGGCTACACCTTC. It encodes CASRADRPGGGYTF.

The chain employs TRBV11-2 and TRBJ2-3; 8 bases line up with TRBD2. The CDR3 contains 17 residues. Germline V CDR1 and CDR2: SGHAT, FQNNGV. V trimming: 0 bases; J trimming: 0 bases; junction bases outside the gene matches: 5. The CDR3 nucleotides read TGTGCCAGCAGCTTAGATATTAGCGGGGCTAGCACAGATACGCAGTATTTT. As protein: CASSLDISGASTDTQYF.

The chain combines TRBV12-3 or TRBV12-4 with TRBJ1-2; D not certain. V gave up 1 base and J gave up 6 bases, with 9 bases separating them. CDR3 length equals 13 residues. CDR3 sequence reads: CASSLVGAHGYTF. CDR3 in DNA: TGTGCCAGCAGTTTAGTTGGCGCTCATGGCTACACCTTC.

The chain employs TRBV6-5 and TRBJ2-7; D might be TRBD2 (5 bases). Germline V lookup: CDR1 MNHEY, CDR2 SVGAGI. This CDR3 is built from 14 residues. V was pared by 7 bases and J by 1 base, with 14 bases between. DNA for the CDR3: TGTGCCAGCACGTTCGGGGTAGGATCCTACGAGCAGTACTTC. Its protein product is CASTFGVGSYEQYF.

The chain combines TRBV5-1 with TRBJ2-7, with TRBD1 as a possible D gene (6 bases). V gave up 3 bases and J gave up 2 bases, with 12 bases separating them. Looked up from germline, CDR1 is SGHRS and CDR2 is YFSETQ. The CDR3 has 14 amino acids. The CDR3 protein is CASSSAGAPYEQYF. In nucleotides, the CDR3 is TGCGCCAGCAGCTCGGCAGGGGCGCCCTACGAGCAGTACTTC.

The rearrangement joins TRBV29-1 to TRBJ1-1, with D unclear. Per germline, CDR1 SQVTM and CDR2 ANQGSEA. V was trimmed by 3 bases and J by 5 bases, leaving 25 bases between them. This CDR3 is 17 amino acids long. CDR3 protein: CSVDGNDWSLSGTEAFF. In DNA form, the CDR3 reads TGCAGCGTTGACGGCAACGACTGGAGTCTCTCCGGGACTGAAGCTTTCTTT.

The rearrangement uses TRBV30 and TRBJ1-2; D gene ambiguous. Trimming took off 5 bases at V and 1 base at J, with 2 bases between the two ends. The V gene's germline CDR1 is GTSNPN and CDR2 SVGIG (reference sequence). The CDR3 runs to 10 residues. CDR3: CAWDNYGYTF. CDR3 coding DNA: TGTGCCTGGGATAACTATGGCTACACCTTC.

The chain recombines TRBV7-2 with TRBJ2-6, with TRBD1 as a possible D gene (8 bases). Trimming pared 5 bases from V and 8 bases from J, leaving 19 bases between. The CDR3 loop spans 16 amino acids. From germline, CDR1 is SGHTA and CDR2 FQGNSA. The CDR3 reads CASSPQTGGGTNVLTF. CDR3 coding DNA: TGTGCCAGCAGCCCCCAAACAGGGGGAGGGACCAACGTCCTGACTTTC.

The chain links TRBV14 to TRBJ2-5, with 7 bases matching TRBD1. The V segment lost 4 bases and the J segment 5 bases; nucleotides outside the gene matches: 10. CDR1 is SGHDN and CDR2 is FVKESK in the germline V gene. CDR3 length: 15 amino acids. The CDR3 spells CASSPTGRGGETQYF. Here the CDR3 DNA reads TGTGCCAGCAGCCCGACAGGGAGAGGTGGGGAGACCCAGTACTTC.

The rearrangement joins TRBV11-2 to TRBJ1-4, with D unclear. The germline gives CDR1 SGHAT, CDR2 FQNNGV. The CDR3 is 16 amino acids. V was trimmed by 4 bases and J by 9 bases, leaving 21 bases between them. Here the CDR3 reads CASSSPGVGSRKKLFF. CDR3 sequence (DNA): TGTGCCAGCAGCTCTCCGGGAGTAGGCAGTAGGAAAAAACTGTTTTTT.

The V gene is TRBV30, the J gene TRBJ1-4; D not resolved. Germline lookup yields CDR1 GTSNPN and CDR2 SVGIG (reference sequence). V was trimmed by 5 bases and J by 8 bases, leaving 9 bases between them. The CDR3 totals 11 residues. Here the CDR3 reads CAWANGEKLFF. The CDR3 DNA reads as TGTGCCTGGGCGAACGGGGAAAAACTGTTTTTT.